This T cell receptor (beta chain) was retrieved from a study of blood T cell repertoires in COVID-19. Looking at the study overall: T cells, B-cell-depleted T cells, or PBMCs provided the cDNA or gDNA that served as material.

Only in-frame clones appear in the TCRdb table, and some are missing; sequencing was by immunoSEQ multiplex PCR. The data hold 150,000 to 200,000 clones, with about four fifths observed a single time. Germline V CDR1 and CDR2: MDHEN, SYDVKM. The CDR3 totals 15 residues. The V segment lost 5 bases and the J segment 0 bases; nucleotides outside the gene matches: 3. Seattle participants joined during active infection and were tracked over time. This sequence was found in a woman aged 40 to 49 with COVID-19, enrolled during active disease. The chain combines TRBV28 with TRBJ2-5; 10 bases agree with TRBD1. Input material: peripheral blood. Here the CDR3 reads CASSGDRGYQETQYF. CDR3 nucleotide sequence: TGTGCCAGCAGTGGGGACAGGGGTTACCAAGAGACCCAGTACTTC.